This T cell receptor (beta chain) was observed in a study of blood T cell repertoires in COVID-19. Libraries were prepared by immunoSEQ multiplex PCR; TCRdb keeps only in-frame clonotypes and omits some of them. Found here are some 150,000 clones, roughly 90% of them singletons; the top ten hold about 1.4%. V was cut by 0 bases and J by 2 bases, with 11 bases left in between. CDR3 length equals 15 residues. CDR1 and CDR2 (germline): LNHNV, YYDKDF (reference sequence). The sample taken for sequencing was peripheral blood. The V call is TRBV15, the J call TRBJ2-7, with D perhaps TRBD1 (6 bases). This TCR was recovered from a woman aged 45 to 65 with acute or convalescent COVID-19. The CDR3: CATSREGTSPYEQYF. For the CDR3, the DNA is TGTGCCACCAGCAGAGAAGGGACAAGCCCCTACGAGCAGTACTTC.